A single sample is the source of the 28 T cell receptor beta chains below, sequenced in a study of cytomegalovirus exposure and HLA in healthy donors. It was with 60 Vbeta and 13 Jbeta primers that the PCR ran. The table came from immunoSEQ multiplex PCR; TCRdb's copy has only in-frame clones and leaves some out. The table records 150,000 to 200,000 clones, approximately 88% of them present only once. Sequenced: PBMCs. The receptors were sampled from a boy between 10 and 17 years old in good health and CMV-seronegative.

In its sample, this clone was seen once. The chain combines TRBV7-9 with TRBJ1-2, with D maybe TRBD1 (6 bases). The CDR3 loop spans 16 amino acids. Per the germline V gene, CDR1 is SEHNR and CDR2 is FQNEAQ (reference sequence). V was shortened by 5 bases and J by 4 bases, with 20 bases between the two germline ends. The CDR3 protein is CASSRGGAAEGYGYTF. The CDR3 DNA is TGTGCCAGCAGCCGAGGGGGGGCAGCGGAGGGCTATGGCTACACCTTC.

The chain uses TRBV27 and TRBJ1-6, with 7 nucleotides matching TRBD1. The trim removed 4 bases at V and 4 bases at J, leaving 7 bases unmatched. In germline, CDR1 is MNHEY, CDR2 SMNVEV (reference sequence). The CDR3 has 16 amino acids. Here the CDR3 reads CASSSSQGEYNSPLHF. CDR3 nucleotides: TGTGCCAGCAGTTCCTCCCAGGGGGAGTATAATTCACCCCTCCACTTT.

The chain's CDR3 is CAWSVNYYNEQFF. In DNA, the CDR3 is TGTGCCTGGAGTGTAAATTACTACAATGAGCAGTTCTTC. The V and J genes are TRBV30 and TRBJ2-1, with D hard to call. V was clipped by 0 bases and J by 3 bases, with 6 bases between them. CDR1 is GTSNPN and CDR2 is SVGIG in the germline V gene (reference sequence). The CDR3 loop spans 13 amino acids.

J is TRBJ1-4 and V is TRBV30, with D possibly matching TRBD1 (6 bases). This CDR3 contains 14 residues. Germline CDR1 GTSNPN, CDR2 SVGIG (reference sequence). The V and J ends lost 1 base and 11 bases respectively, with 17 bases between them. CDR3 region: CAWSDRVGVWKLFF. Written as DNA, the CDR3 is TGTGCCTGGAGTGACAGGGTCGGGGTGTGGAAACTGTTTTTT.

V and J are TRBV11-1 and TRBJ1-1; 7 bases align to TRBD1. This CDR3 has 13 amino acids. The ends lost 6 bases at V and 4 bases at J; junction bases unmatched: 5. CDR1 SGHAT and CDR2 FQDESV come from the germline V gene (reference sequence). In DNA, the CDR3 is TGTGCCAGCAGGTACGCAGGGGGCACTGAAGCTTTCTTT. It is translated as CASRYAGGTEAFF. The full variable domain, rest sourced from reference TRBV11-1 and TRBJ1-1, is EAEVAQSPRYKITEKSQAVAFWCDPISGHATLYWYRQILGQGPELLVQFQDESVVDDSQLPKDRFSAERLKGVDSTLKIQPAELGDSAMYLCASRYAGGTEAFFGQGTRLTVV.

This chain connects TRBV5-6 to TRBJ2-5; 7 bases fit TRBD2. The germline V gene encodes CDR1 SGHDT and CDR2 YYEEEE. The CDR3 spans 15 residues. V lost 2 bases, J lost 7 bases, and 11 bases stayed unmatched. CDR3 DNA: TGTGCCAGCAGCTTCTCTGCGGTTGGGGGGGGGACCCAGTACTTC. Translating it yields CASSFSAVGGGTQYF.

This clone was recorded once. CDR3 bases: TGTGCCAGCAGTTTCGCGGGGGTATTCACAGATACGCAGTATTTT. It codes for CASSFAGVFTDTQYF. The V gene is TRBV27, the J gene TRBJ2-3, with 7 bases lining up with TRBD2. The CDR3 is 15 residues long. V gave up 3 bases and J gave up 2 bases; unmatched junction bases: 5. The germline V gene encodes CDR1 MNHEY and CDR2 SMNVEV (reference sequence).

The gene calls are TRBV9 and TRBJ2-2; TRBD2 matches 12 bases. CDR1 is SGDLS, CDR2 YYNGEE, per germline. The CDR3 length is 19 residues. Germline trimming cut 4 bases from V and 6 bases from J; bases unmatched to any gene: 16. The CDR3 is CASSLREIVTSGRAGELFF. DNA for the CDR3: TGTGCCAGCAGCCTCCGAGAGATTGTGACTAGCGGGAGAGCCGGGGAGCTGTTTTTT. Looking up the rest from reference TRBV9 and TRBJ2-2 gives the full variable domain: DSGVTQTPKHLITATGQRVTLRCSPRSGDLSVYWYQQSLDQGLQFLIQYYNGEERAKGNILERFSAQQFPDLHSELNLSSLELGDSALYFCASSLREIVTSGRAGELFFGEGSRLTVL.

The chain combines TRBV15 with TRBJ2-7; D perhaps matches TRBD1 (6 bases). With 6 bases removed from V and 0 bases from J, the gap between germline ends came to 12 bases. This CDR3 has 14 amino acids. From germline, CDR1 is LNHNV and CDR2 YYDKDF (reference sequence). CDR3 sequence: CATRAGTSSYEQYF. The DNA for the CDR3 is TGTGCCACCAGGGCCGGGACAAGCTCCTACGAGCAGTACTTC.

The CDR3 is CASASAASYNEQFF. The CDR3 DNA is TGTGCCAGCGCCTCGGCGGCCTCCTACAATGAGCAGTTCTTC. V is TRBV6-1 and J is TRBJ2-1, with D unclear. The V gene lost 8 bases and the J gene lost 0 bases, with 11 bases spanning the gap. CDR1 is MNHNS, CDR2 SASEGT, per germline. CDR3 size: 14 residues.

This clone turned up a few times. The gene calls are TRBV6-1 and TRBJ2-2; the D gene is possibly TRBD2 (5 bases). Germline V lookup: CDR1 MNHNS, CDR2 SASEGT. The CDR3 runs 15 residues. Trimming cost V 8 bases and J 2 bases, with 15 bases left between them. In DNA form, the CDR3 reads TGTGCCAGCGGTGGTCGGGGTTCAAACACCGGGGAGCTGTTTTTT. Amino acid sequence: CASGGRGSNTGELFF.

CDR3 nucleotide sequence: TGTGCCAGCAGCCAAGAGGTCCGACAGAAGCAGTTCTTC. Translating gives CASSQEVRQKQFF. The genes are TRBV14 and TRBJ2-1; D perhaps matches TRBD1 (5 bases). This CDR3 has 13 residues. The V gene lost 0 bases and the J gene lost 11 bases, with 11 bases spanning the gap. Per germline, CDR1 SGHDN and CDR2 FVKESK.

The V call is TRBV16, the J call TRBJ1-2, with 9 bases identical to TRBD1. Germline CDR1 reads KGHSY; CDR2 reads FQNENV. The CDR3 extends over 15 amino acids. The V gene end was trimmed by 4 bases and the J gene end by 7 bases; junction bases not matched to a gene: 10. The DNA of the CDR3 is TGTGCCAGCAGCCCTGGGGGACAGGGCGTTTTTGGCTACACCTTC. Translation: CASSPGGQGVFGYTF.

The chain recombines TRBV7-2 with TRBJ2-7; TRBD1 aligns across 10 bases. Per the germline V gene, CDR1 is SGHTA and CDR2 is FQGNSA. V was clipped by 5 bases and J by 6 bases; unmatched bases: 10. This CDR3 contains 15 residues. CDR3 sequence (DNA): TGTGCCAGCAGCCGTGTCCCGGGACAGGGGTTCGAGCAGTACTTC. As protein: CASSRVPGQGFEQYF.

Here the CDR3 reads CASSPGHGTDTQYF. Here the CDR3 DNA reads TGCGCCAGCAGCCCCGGACACGGCACAGATACGCAGTATTTT. The chain has TRBV5-1 and TRBJ2-3, with D possibly being TRBD1 (5 bases). The CDR3 has 14 residues. The germline V gene has CDR1 SGHRS and CDR2 YFSETQ. V was cut by 4 bases and J by 1 base, with 10 bases left in between.

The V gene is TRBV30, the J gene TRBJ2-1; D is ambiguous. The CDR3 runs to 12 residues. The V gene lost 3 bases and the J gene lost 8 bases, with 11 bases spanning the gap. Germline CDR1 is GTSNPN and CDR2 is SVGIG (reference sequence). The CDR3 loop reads CAWRTRWDEQFF. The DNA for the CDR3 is TGTGCCTGGAGGACCAGGTGGGATGAGCAGTTCTTC.

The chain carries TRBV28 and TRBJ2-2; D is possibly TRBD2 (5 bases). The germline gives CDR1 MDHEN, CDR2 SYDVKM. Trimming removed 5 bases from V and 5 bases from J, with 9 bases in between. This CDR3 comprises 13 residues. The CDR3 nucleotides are TGTGCCAGCAGTGGACCGGGGACCGGGGAGCTGTTTTTT. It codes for CASSGPGTGELFF.

The CDR3: CATSIQGATYEQYF. The CDR3, as DNA: TGTGCCACCAGCATACAGGGGGCGACCTACGAGCAGTACTTC. The chain joins TRBV15 to TRBJ2-7; 9 bases agree with TRBD1. Trimming took 4 bases from V and 2 from J; bases not matched to a gene: 3. The germline V gene has CDR1 LNHNV and CDR2 YYDKDF (reference sequence). This CDR3 has 14 residues.

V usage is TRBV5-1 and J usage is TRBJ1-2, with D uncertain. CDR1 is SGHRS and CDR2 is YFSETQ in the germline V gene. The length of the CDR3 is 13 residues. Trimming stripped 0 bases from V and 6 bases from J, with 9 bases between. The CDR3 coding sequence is TGCGCCAGCAGCTTGGCAGGAATCGATGGCTACACCTTC. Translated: CASSLAGIDGYTF. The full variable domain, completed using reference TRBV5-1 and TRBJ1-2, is KAGVTQTPRYLIKTRGQQVTLSCSPISGHRSVSWYQQTPGQGLQFLFEYFSETQRNKGNFPGRFSGRQFSNSRSEMNVSTLELGDSALYLCASSLAGIDGYTFGSGTRLTVV.

The CDR3 loop reads CASSLVRDGYTF. In DNA form, the CDR3 reads TGTGCCAGCAGCTTAGTCCGGGATGGCTACACCTTC. The V gene is TRBV7-9, the J gene TRBJ1-2; the D is unclear. The CDR3 sequence is 12 residues long. Germline CDR1 is SEHNR and CDR2 is FQNEAQ (reference sequence). Trimming cost V 1 base and J 6 bases, with 6 bases left between them.

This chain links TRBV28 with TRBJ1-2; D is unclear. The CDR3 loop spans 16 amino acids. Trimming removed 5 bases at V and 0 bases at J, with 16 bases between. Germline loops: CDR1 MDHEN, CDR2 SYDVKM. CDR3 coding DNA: TGTGCCAGCAGTCCCTCGTCCTCCCTAGCTAACTATGGCTACACCTTC. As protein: CASSPSSSLANYGYTF.

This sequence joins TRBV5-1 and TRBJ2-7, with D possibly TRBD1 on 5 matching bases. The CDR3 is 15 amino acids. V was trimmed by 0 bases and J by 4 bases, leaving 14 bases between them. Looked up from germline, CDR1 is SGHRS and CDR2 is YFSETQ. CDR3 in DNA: TGCGCCAGCAGCTTGGGTAGGGGAAAGGGATACGAGCAGTACTTC. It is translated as CASSLGRGKGYEQYF.

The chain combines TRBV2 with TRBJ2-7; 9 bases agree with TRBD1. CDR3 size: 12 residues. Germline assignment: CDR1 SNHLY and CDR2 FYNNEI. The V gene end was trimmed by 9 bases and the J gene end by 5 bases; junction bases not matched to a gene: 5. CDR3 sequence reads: CARQGAGDEQYF. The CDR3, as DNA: TGTGCCAGACAGGGGGCGGGAGACGAGCAGTACTTC.

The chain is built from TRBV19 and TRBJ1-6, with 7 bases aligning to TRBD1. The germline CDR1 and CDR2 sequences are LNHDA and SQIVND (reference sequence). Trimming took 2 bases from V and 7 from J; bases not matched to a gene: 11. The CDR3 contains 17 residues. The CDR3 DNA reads TGTGCCAGTAGTATAAACGACAGGGAATTTCGGAATTCACCCCTCCACTTT. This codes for CASSINDREFRNSPLHF.

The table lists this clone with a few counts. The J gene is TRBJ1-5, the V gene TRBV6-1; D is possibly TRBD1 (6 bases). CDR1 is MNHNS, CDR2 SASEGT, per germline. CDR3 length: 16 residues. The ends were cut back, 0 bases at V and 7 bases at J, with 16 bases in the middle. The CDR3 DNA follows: TGTGCCAGCAGTGAAGCGGCGGGGGGCCCCGGGCAGCCCCAGCATTTT. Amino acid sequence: CASSEAAGGPGQPQHF.

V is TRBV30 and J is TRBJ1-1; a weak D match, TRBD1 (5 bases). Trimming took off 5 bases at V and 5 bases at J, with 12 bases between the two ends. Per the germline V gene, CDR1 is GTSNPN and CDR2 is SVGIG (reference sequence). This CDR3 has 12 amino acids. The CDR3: CAWGSGGTEAFF. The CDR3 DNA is TGTGCCTGGGGGTCCGGGGGTACTGAAGCTTTCTTT.

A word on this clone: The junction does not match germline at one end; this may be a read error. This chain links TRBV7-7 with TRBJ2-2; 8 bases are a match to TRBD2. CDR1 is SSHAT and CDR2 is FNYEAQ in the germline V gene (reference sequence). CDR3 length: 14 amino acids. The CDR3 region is CASSPGRGGGELFF. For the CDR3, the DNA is TGTGCTAGCAGCCCCGGGAGGGGAGGCGGGGAGCTGTTTTTT.

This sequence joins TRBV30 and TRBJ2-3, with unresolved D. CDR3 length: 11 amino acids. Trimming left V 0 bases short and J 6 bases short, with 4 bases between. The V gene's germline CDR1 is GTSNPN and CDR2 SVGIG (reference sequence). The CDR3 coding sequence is TGTGCCTGGAGTGTACGGGATACGCAGTATTTT. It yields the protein CAWSVRDTQYF. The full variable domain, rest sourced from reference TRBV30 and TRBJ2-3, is SQTIHQWPATLVQPVGSPLSLECTVEGTSNPNLYWYRQAAGRGLQLLFYSVGIGQISSEVPQNLSASRPQDRQFILSSKKLLLSDSGFYLCAWSVRDTQYFGPGTRLTVL.